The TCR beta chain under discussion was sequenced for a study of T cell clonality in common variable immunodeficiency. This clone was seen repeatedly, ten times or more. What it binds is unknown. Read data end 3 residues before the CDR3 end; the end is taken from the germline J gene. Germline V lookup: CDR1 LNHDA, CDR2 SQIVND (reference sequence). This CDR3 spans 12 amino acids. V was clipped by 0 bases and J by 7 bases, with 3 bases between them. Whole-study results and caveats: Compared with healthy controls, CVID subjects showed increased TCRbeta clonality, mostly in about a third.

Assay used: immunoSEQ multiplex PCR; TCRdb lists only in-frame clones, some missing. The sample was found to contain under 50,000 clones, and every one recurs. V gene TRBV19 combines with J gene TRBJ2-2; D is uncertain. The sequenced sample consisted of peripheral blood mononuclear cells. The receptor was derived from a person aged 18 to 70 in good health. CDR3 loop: CASSIDLGELFF. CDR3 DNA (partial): TGTGCCAGTAGTATAGATCTCGGGGAG.